The 5 T cell receptor beta chains listed next were all sequenced from one sample in a study of neurological immune-mediated disorders. A single record per CDR3 protein comes from TCRdb applying MiXCR to the 5' RACE reads. The sample carries tens of thousands of distinct CDR3 sequences, roughly 4% recorded once. The sample comprised PBMCs. Receptor source: a man aged 30-40 years with multiple sclerosis.

V gene TRBV11-3 combines with J gene TRBJ2-3; perhaps TRBD1 as D (5 bases). CDR3 length: 15 residues. With 1 base removed from V and 3 bases from J, the gap between germline ends came to 11 bases. Germline V gene sequence: CDR1 SGHNT, CDR2 YENEEA. For the CDR3, the DNA is TGTGCCAGCAGCTTAGTGGCAGGGATTACAGATACGCAGTATTTT. This codes for CASSLVAGITDTQYF.

This clonotype has a handful of counts. V gene TRBV3-1 combines with J gene TRBJ2-2; tentatively, D is TRBD2 (5 bases). CDR3 size: 13 residues. V gave up 5 bases and J gave up 6 bases, with 10 bases separating them. The germline V gene encodes CDR1 LGHDT and CDR2 YNNKEL (reference sequence). CDR3 bases: TGTGCCAGCAGCGCTACTAGTGCCGGGGAGCTGTTTTTT. Translating it yields CASSATSAGELFF.

This clonotype was detected ten times or more. This sequence joins TRBV6-6 and TRBJ1-5; D is possibly TRBD1 (5 bases). CDR1 is MNHNY, CDR2 SVGAGI, per germline (reference sequence). V lost 6 bases, J lost 3 bases, and 12 bases lay in between. This CDR3 spans 14 amino acids. The CDR3 is CASRPQGSNQPQHF. The CDR3 DNA reads as TGTGCCAGCAGACCTCAGGGATCCAATCAGCCCCAGCATTTT.

This clonotype was seen at least ten times. The chain is built from TRBV4-1 and TRBJ2-2; TRBD1 or TRBD2 may be the D gene (5 bases each). The ends were cut back, 0 bases at V and 2 bases at J, with 10 bases in the middle. Per the germline V gene, CDR1 is MGHRA and CDR2 is YSYEKL. This CDR3 has 16 residues. The CDR3 DNA is TGCGCCAGCAGCCAAGATGGGGGAGACAACACCGGGGAGCTGTTTTTT. Translated: CASSQDGGDNTGELFF.

This clonotype was picked up many times. J is TRBJ1-1 and V is TRBV10-3; D not certain. CDR1 and CDR2 from the germline V gene are ENHRY and SYGVKD. The CDR3 runs to 11 residues. V dropped 3 bases and J dropped 7 bases, with 6 bases sitting between them. The CDR3 bases are TGTGCCATCAGTGATGGCAATGAAGCTTTCTTT. Translation: CAISDGNEAFF.